This TCR beta chain stems from a study of CD8+CD57+ T cells in acquired aplastic anemia (dated by TCRdb to 2016 to 2019). With regard to the full study: A mean of approximately 3 ug of DNA, ranging from roughly 0.19 to 30 ug, was extracted from sorted CD4+ and CD8+ cells. Mean read counts for healthy donor samples were 9 million to 10.8 million for CD4+ cells and 11.0 million for CD8+ cells.

What the study reported, not specific to this receptor: Between patients and healthy controls, no significant difference in CD8+ Simpson's diversity was found (P=0.060). Approximately 31 CD8+ CDR3 sequences were found in both patients and controls but appeared to be highly expressed in patients and within the immunodominant clones of the patients.

This clonotype was picked up a small number of times. Its cognate antigen has yet to be identified. No base-level quality is on record; no much larger clone is a single base apart. The germline V gene specifies SGHRS as CDR1 and YFSETQ as CDR2. Trimming leaves V shorter by 4 bases and J shorter by 7 bases, with the junction holding 5 bases beyond the gene matches. The CDR3 runs 13 amino acids, cysteine and phenylalanine included. CDR3 DNA is the only sequence kept; it has 39 bases, read in frame from the first base. Genomic DNA served as template for TCR beta VDJ combination and CDR3 sequence profiling. An Illumina HiSeq 2000 was the platform used for TCR repertoire sequencing. Processing in the source paper ran as follows. Repertoire assessment relied on Simpson's diversity index, CDR3 size and DJ length profiles, and TRBV/TRBJ rearrangement plots. The most abundant DNA sequence in the deep sequencing data was defined as the immunodominant clone. CDR3 amino acid sequences were checked for sharing between subjects and were compared against published repertoires and the VDJdb database. TCRdb reanalyzed the raw reads on its own, using fastp at Q25 for trimming and MiXCR for clone calling, and kept in-frame beta chains. Records with the same CDR3 protein are collapsed into one entry carrying the most frequent genes and DNA. TCRdb's processing, not the study's, gives the V and J calls here. Within this sample are around 170,000 distinct CDR3 sequences, with approximately 60% of them counted one time only. The ten largest clonotypes hold 35% to 50% of the sample.

TCR repertoires of sorted CD4+ and CD8+ blood T cells from severe aplastic anemia patients and healthy subjects were deep-sequenced in the study. Ficoll-Paque density gradient centrifugation was used to isolate peripheral blood mononuclear cells. Before DNA extraction, CD4+ and CD8+ T cells were sorted with FACS or magnetic beads. The TCR originated in a human donor in good health. The sample was sorted CD4+, CD8+, or CD8+CD57+ T cells (not recorded which) from PBMCs. The chain is encoded by TRBV5-1 joined to TRBJ1-2; 9 central bases correspond to TRBD1. The nucleotide sequence is TGCGCCAGCAGCCCGGGGGACAGGGCTGGCTACACCTTC. Its protein reads: CASSPGDRAGYTF. Reference TRBV5-1 and TRBJ1-2 genes cover what lies past the CDR3, so the full variable domain is KAGVTQTPRYLIKTRGQQVTLSCSPISGHRSVSWYQQTPGQGLQFLFEYFSETQRNKGNFPGRFSGRQFSNSRSEMNVSTLELGDSALYLCASSPGDRAGYTFGSGTRLTVV.